This T cell receptor beta chain was documented in a study of blood T cells in healthy people across ages. Study-wide points: Possibly confounding the expanded clonotype changes was the fact that donor CMV status was unknown.

This clonotype was found many times. The target antigen is unknown. The CDR3 is 16 amino acids. Trimming removed 4 bases from V and 4 bases from J, with 19 bases in between. The germline gives CDR1 LNHNV, CDR2 YYDKDF (reference sequence). Sample-barcoded 5' priming and a J-beta primer mix drove a second PCR of roughly 7 to 11 cycles. TCRdb re-derived calls from the 5' RACE reads in MiXCR, one entry per CDR3 protein. The sample includes just under 900,000 distinct CDR3 sequences, 25% to 35% of them seen just once. Sequenced input: blood. This sequence originates from a woman aged 80 or over in good health. This chain uses TRBV15 with TRBJ2-5, with TRBD1 as a possible D gene (6 bases). The CDR3 protein is CATSIALGGSRETQYF. In DNA, the CDR3 is TGTGCCACCAGCATCGCACTAGGGGGTTCAAGAGAGACCCAGTACTTC.